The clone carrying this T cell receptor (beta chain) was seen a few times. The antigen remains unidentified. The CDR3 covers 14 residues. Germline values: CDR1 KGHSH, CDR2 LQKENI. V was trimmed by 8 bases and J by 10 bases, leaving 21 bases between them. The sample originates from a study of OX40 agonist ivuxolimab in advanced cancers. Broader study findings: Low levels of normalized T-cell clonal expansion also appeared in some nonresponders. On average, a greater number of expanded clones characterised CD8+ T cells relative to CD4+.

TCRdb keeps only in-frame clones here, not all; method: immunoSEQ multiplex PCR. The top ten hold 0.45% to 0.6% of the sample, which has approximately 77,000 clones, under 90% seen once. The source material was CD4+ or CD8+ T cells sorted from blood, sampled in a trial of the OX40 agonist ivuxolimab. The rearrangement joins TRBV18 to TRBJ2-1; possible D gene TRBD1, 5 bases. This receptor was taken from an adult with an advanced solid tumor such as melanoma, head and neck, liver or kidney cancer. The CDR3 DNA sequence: TGTGCCAGCCACAGGACCACCGACTGGCGGGAGCAGTTCTTC. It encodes CASHRTTDWREQFF.